This T cell receptor beta chain was documented in a study of OX40 agonist ivuxolimab in advanced cancers. Whole-study context: In this cohort, patients received ivuxolimab, an agonistic anti-OX40 (CD134) antibody. Three patients had partial responses: one hepatocellular carcinoma, two cutaneous melanoma.

The method was immunoSEQ multiplex PCR; TCRdb's version includes in-frame clones alone and lacks a portion of them. This table has about 28,000 clones, 90% to 95% appearing once. There are 10 residues in the CDR3. CDR1 is SGDLS and CDR2 is YYNGEE in the germline V gene. With 3 bases removed from V and 8 bases from J, the gap between germline ends came to 5 bases. This clone has just one count. The source material was CD4+ or CD8+ T cells sorted from blood, sampled in a trial of the OX40 agonist ivuxolimab. The receptor was derived from an adult with an advanced solid tumor such as melanoma, head and neck, liver or kidney cancer. The chain couples TRBV9 to TRBJ1-2; D call uncertain. CDR3: CASSGRGYTF. CDR3 bases: TGTGCCAGCAGCGGGAGGGGCTACACCTTC.